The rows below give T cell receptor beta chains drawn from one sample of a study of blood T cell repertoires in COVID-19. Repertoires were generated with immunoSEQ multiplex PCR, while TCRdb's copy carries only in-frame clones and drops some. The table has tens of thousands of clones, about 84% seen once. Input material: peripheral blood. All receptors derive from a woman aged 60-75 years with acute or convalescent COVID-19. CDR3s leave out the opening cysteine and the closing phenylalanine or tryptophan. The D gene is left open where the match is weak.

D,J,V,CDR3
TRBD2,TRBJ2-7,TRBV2,ASTSGRAGEQY
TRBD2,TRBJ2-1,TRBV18,ASSPSHPAAGGWNEQF
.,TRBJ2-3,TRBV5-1,ASSLGEGGTDTQY
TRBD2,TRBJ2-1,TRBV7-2,ASSPPGGLAGVSEQF
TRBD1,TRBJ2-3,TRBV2,ASSRQGTTDTQY
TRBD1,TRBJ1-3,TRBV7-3,ASSLCLWCTTGPAGNTIY
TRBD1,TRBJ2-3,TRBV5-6,ASSFPGQGGSTDTQY
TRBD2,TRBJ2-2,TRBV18,ASSAGTSATGELF
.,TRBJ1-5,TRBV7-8,ASSLGQGLNQPQH
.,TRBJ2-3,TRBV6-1,ASSEPQGGDTQY
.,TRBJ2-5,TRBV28,ASGVSGLALQETQY
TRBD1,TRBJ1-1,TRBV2,ASSVLGQAGTEAF
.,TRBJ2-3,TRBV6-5,ASSTTVYTDTQY
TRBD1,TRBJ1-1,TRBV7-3,ASSLKAGGRTEAF
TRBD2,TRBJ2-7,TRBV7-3,ASSPNGLAGGAEQY
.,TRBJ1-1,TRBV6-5,ASTRQVNTEAF
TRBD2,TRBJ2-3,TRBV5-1,ASSWGGSSTDTQY
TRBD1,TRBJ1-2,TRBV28,ASSSGQGLGYT
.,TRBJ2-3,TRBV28,ASTSPVTGTQY
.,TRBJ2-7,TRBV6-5,ASRPTGAAAEQY
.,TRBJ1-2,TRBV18,ASSPKQGNGYT
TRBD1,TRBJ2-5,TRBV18,ASSPVDGQGKTQY
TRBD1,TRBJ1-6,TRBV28,ASKTTGWVYNSPLH
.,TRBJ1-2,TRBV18,ASSLNREQGYT
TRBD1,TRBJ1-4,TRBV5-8,ASSLEDRGTEKLF
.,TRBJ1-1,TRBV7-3,ASSFGSTGEAF
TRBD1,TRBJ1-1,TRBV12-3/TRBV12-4,ASSLTGYTEAF
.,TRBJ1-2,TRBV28,ASSLSGGNYGYT
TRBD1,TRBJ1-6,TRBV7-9,ASSSGQGFYNSPLH
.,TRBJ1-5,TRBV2,ASSEWTDNQPQH
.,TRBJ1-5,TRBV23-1,ASSQDRYSNQPQH
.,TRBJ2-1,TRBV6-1,ASSESASYNEQF
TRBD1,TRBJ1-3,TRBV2,ASSQRTGTGNTIY
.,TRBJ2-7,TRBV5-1,ASRQNRDVNEQY
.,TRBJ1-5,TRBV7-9,ASSLTGYNQPQH
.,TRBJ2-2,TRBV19,ASSQTAFPNTGELF
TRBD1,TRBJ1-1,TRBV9,ASSGGQGIMNTEAF
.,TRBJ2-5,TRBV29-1,SVEGGGETQY
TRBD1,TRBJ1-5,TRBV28,ASKLASGQGIQPQH
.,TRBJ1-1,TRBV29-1,SVVLRGEAF
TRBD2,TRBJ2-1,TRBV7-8,ASSSSGDVEF
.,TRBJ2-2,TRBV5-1,ASSLVQGNTGELF
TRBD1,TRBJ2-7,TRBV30,AWSEQGYEQY
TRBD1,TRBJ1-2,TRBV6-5,ASSYSGQGYGYT
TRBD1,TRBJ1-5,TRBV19,ASSQGAEQPQH
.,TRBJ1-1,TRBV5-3,ARSLRDYLNTEAF
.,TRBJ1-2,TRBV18,ASSPQSQGGYGYT
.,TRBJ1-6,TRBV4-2,ASSQDYRTGSPLH
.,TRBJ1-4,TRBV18,ASTDSYQTNEKLF
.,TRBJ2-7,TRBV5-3,ARSLVSREPYEQY
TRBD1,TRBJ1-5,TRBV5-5,ARRWGGTGDQPQH
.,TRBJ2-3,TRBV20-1,SASVSQTQY
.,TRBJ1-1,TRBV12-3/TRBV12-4,ASSPTGNTEAF
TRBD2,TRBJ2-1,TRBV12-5,ASGSPWGAGGGNEQF
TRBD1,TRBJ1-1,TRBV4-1,ASSPPDRGITEAF
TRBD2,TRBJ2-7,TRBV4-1,ASSQEGSGAYEQY
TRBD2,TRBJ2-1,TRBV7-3,ASSLFSSGGDNEQF
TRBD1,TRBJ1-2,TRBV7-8,ASSSRDSANYGYT
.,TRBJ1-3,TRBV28,ASSPGGGFGNTIY
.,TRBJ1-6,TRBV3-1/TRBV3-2,ASSPDGNSPLH